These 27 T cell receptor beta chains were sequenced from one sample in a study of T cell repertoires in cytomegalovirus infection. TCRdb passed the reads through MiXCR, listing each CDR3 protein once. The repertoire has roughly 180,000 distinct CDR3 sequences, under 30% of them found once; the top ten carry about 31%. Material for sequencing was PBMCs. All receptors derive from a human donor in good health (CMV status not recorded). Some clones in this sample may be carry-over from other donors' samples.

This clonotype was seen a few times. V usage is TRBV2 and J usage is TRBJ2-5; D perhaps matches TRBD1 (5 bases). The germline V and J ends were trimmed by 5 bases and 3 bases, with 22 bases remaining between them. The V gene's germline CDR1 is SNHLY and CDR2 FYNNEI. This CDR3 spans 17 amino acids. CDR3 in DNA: TGTGCCAGCAGTCCTGAGGTGATCACTGAGGACAAAGAGACCCAGTACTTC. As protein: CASSPEVITEDKETQYF. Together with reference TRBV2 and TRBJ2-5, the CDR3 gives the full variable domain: EPEVTQTPSHQVTQMGQEVILRCVPISNHLYFYWYRQILGQKVEFLVSFYNNEISEKSEIFDDQFSVERPDGSNFTLKIRSTKLEDSAMYFCASSPEVITEDKETQYFGPGTRLLVL.

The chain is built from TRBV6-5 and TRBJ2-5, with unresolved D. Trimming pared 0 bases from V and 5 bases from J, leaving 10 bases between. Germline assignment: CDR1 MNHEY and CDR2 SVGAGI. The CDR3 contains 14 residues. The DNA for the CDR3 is TGTGCCAGCAGTTACTCTACAATAGGCGAGACCCAGTACTTC. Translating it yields CASSYSTIGETQYF.

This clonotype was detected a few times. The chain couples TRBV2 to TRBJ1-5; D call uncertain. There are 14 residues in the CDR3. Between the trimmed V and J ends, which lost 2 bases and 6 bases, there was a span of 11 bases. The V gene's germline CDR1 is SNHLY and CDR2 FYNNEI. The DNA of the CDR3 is TGTGCCAGCAGTGAACTTGCGGGTCTTCAGCCCCAGCATTTT. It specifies CASSELAGLQPQHF.

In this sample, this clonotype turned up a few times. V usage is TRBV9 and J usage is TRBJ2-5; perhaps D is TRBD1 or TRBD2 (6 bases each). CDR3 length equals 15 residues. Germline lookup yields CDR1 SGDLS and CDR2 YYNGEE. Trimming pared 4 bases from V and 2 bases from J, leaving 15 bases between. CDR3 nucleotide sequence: TGTGCCAGCAGCCCATTAGGGGGGAAACAAGAGACCCAGTACTTC. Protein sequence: CASSPLGGKQETQYF. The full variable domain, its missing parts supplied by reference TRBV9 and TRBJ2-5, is DSGVTQTPKHLITATGQRVTLRCSPRSGDLSVYWYQQSLDQGLQFLIQYYNGEERAKGNILERFSAQQFPDLHSELNLSSLELGDSALYFCASSPLGGKQETQYFGPGTRLLVL.

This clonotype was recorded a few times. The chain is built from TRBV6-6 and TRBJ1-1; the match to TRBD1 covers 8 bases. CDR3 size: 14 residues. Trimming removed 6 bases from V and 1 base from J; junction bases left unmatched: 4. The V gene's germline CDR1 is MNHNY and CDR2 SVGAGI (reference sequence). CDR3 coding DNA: TGTGCCAGCAGGTCAGGGGGCCAGAACACTGAAGCTTTCTTT. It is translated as CASRSGGQNTEAFF.

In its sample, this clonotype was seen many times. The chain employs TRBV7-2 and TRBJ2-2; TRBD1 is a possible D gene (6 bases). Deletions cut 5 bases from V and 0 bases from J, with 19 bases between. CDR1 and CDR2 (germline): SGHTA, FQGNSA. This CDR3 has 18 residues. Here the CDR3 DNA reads TGTGCCAGCAGCCCCCTTAATAGACAGGCCGCGAACACCGGGGAGCTGTTTTTT. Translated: CASSPLNRQAANTGELFF. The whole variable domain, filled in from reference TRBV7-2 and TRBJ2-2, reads GAGVSQSPSNKVTEKGKDVELRCDPISGHTALYWYRQSLGQGLEFLIYFQGNSAPDKSGLPSDRFSAERTGGSVSTLTIQRTQQEDSAVYLCASSPLNRQAANTGELFFGEGSRLTVL.

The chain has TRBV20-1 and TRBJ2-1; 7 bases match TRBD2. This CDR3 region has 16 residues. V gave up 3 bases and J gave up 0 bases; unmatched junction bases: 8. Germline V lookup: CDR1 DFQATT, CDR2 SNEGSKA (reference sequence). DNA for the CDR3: TGCAGTGCTAGGGGCCAACGCGGGAGCTCCTACAATGAGCAGTTCTTC. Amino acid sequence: CSARGQRGSSYNEQFF.

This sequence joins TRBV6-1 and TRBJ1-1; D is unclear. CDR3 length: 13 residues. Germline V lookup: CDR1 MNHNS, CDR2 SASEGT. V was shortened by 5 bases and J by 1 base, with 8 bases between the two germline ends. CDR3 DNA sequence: TGTGCCAGCAGTTATGGGCCGAACACTGAAGCTTTCTTT. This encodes CASSYGPNTEAFF.

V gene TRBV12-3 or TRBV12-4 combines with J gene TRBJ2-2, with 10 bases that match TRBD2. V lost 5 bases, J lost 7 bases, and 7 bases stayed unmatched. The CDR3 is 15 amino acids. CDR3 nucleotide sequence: TGTGCCAGCAGTCCCTTAGCGGGGGGAGTCGGGGAGCTGTTTTTT. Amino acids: CASSPLAGGVGELFF.

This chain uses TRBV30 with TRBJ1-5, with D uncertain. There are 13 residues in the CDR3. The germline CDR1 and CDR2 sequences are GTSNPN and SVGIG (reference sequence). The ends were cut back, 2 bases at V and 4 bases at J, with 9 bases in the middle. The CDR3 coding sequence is TGTGCCTGGAGTTCCGGGTCAAATCAGCCCCAGCATTTT. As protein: CAWSSGSNQPQHF.

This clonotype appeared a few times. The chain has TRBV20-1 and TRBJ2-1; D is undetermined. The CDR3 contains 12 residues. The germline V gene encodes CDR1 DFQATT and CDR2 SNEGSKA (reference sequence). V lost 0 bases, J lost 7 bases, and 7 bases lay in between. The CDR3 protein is CSARDLGNEQFF. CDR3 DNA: TGCAGTGCTAGAGATCTAGGGAATGAGCAGTTCTTC.

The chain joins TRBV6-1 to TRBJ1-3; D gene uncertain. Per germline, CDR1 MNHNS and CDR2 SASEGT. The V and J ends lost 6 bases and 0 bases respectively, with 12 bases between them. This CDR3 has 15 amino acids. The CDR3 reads CASSRTGLSGNTIYF. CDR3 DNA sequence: TGTGCCAGCAGCCGCACGGGCCTCTCTGGAAACACCATATATTTT.

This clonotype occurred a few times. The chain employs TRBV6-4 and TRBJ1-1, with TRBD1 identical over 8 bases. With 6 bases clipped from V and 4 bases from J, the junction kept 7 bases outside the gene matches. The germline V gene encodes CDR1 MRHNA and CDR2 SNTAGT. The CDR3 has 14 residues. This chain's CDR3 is CASSKDRDGTEAFF. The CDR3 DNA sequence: TGTGCCAGCAGCAAGGACAGGGATGGCACTGAAGCTTTCTTT.

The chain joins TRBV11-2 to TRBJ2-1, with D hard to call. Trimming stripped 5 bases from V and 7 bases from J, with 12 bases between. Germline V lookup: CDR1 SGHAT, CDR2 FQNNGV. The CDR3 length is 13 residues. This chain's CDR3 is CASSLAPENEQFF. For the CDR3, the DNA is TGTGCCAGCAGCCTCGCCCCGGAGAATGAGCAGTTCTTC.

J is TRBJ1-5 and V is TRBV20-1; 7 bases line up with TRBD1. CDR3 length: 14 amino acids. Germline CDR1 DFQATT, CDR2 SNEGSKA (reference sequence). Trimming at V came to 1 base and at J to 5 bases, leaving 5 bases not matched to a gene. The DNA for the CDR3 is TGCAGTGCTAGAGGGGGGCAGGGGGATCAGCCCCAGCATTTT. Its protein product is CSARGGQGDQPQHF.

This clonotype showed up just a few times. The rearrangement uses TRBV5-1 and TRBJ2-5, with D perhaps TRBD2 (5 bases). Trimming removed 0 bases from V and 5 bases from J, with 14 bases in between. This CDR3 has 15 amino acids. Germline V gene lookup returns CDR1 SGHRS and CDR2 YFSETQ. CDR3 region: CASSLGPAGLETQYF. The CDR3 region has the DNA TGCGCCAGCAGCTTGGGTCCGGCGGGCCTGGAGACCCAGTACTTC.

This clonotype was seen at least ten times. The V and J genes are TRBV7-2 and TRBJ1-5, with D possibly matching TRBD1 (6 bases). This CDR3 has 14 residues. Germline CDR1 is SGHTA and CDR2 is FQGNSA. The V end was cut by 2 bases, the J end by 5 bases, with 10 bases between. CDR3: CASSLSGDDQPQHF. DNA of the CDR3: TGTGCCAGCAGCTTATCAGGGGATGATCAGCCCCAGCATTTT.

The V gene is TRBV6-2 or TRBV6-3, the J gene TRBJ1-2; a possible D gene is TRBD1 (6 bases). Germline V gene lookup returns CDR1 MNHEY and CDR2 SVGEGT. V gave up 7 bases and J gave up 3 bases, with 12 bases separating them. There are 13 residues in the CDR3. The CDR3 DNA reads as TGTGCCAGCAATAGAACAGGGTACTATGGCTACACCTTC. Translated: CASNRTGYYGYTF.

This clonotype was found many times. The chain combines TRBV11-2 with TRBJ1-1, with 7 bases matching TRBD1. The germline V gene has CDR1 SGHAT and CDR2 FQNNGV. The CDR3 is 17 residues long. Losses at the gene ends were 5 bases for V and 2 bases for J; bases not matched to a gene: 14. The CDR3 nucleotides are TGTGCCAGCAGCGTAATATCCCTGGGGACAGCCAACACTGAAGCTTTCTTT. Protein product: CASSVISLGTANTEAFF. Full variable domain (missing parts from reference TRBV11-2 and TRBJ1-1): EAGVAQSPRYKIIEKRQSVAFWCNPISGHATLYWYQQILGQGPKLLIQFQNNGVVDDSQLPKDRFSAERLKGVDSTLKIQPAKLEDSAVYLCASSVISLGTANTEAFFGQGTRLTVV.

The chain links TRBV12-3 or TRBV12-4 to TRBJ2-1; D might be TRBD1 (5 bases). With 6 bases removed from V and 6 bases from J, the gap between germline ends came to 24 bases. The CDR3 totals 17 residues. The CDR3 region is CASSHTDSGLWGNEQFF. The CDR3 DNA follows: TGTGCCAGCAGCCACACCGACAGTGGCCTCTGGGGCAATGAGCAGTTCTTC.

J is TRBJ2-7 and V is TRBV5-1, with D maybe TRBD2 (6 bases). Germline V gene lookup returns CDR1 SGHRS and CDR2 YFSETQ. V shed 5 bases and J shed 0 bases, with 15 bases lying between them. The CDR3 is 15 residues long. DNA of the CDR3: TGCGCCAGCAGTCCCACTGGGGGGAGCTCCTACGAGCAGTACTTC. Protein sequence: CASSPTGGSSYEQYF.

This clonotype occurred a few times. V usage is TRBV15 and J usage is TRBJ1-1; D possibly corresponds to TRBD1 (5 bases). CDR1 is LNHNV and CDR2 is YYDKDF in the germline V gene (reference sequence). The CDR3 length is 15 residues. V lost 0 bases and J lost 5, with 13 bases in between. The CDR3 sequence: CATSREVRGETEAFF. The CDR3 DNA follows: TGTGCCACCAGCAGAGAGGTGAGGGGAGAAACTGAAGCTTTCTTT.

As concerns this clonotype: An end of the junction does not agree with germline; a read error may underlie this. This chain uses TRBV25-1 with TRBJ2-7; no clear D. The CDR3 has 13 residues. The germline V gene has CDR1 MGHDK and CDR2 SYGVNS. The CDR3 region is CASSQYQDYEQYF. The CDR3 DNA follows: TGTGCCAGCAGTCAATACCAGGACTACGAGCAGTACTTC.

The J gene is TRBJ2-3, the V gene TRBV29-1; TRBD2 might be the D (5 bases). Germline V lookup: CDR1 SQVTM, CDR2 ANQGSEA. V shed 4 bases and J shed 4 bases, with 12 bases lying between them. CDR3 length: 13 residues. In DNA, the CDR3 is TGCAGCGTTGGACTCCTCGGGGCAGATACGCAGTATTTT. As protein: CSVGLLGADTQYF.

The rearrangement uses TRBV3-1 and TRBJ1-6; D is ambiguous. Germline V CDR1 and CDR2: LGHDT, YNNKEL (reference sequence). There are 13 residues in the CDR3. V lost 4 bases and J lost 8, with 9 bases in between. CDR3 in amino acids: CASSPQRDSPLHF. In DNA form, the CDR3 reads TGTGCCAGCAGCCCACAGCGCGATTCACCCCTCCACTTT.

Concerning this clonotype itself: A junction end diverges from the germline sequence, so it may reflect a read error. The chain's CDR3 is CASSLWGHTEAFF. The CDR3 nucleotides read TGTGCCAGCAGTTTATGGGGACACACCGAAGCTTTCTTT. The chain combines TRBV27 with TRBJ1-1; D possibly corresponds to TRBD1 (6 bases). The CDR3 spans 13 residues. Per germline, CDR1 MNHEY and CDR2 SMNVEV (reference sequence).

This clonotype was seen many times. In DNA form, the CDR3 reads TGTGCCAGCAGCTTAACAAGGACAGGGTCCTACGAGCAGTACTTC. Encoded protein: CASSLTRTGSYEQYF. This chain links TRBV7-2 with TRBJ2-7; 8 bases map to TRBD1. The CDR3 runs to 15 residues. Germline V gene sequence: CDR1 SGHTA, CDR2 FQGNSA. V lost 2 bases to trimming and J lost 1 base; unmatched junction nucleotides: 4.